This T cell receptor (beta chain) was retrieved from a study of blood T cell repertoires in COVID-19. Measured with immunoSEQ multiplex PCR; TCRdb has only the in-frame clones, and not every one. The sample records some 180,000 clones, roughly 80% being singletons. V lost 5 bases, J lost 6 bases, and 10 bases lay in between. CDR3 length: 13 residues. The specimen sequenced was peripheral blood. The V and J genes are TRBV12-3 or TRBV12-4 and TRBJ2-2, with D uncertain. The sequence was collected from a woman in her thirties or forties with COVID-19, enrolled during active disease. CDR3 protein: CASSHNVAGELFF. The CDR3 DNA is TGTGCCAGCAGTCACAACGTGGCCGGGGAGCTGTTTTTT.